This TCR beta chain was recorded in a study of blood T cells in healthy people across ages. Study-wide findings and caveats: Diversity estimates from one million T cells were considered underestimates.

Points on this clonotype: The target antigen is unknown.

It was with a sample-barcoded 5' primer and a J-beta primer mix that a second PCR of roughly 7 to 12 cycles was run. In TCRdb, the 5' RACE reads were re-called with MiXCR into one record per CDR3 protein. The sample includes 1.5 million or so distinct CDR3 sequences, 35% to 45% of them seen just once. V lost 3 bases and J lost 3, with 6 bases in between. The CDR3 loop spans 11 amino acids. CDR1 is GTSNPN, CDR2 SVGIG, per germline (reference sequence). Sequencing input: blood. This receptor was taken from a woman between 18 and 29 years old in good health. The chain links TRBV30 to TRBJ2-7, with D hard to call. Written as DNA, the CDR3 is TGTGCCTGGAGGATAAGCTACGAGCAGTACTTC. It encodes CAWRISYEQYF.